Listed below are T cell receptor beta chains from one sample, sequenced in a study of patients and donors after allogeneic stem cell transplantation. TCRdb reprocessed the RT-PCR reads with MiXCR, giving one entry per CDR3 protein. The table lists approximately 37,000 distinct CDR3 sequences, 30% to 40% of them singletons. Sequencing input: blood, either unsorted or a sorted T cell fraction (not recorded which). These receptors were obtained from a human donor who was either an allogeneic HSCT recipient or a stem cell or donor lymphocyte infusion donor (not recorded which). It is not recorded whose cells these are; they may come from a transplant donor. CDR3s include the opening cysteine and the closing phenylalanine or tryptophan. A D gene is named only where the DNA matches it firmly. Size is omitted from some rows. Given values are once, few, many or a class for expanded clones.

v_gene	abundance	j_gene	d_gene	CDR3nt	CDR3aa
TRBV28	many	TRBJ2-3	NA	TGTGCCAGCATTCGGCGGGACACAGATACGCAGTATTTT	CASIRRDTDTQYF
TRBV6-2/TRBV6-3	few	TRBJ2-3	NA	TGTGCCAGCAGCCCCTACCGCACAGATACGCAGTATTTT	CASSPYRTDTQYF
TRBV6-1	NA	TRBJ2-3	TRBD2	TGTGCCAGCAGATACGGACCGGGGGGGCGCACAGATACGCAGTATTTT	CASRYGPGGRTDTQYF
TRBV20-1	few	TRBJ1-6	TRBD1	TGCAGTGCCCGGGACAGTAACAATTCACCCCTCCACTTT	CSARDSNNSPLHF
TRBV29-1	once	TRBJ2-4	NA	TGCAGCGTTGAAGGGTTGGGCAAAAACATTCAGTACTTC	CSVEGLGKNIQYF
TRBV20-1	many	TRBJ1-3	TRBD1	TGCAGTGCTAGTGGCATGACAGGGTCTACAAGAAACACCATATATTTT	CSASGMTGSTRNTIYF
TRBV10-3	many	TRBJ1-1	TRBD1	TGTGCCATCAGTGAAGTGAGGACAGGCTTGAAGGATGAAGCTTTCTTT	CAISEVRTGLKDEAFF
TRBV9	NA	TRBJ2-7	NA	TGTGCCAGCAGCCTGGATGGGGGCCTCTACGAGCAGTACTTC	CASSLDGGLYEQYF
TRBV29-1	NA	TRBJ1-3	TRBD1	TGCAGCGTGGATAAACAGGGGGGAGGAAACACCATATATTTT	CSVDKQGGGNTIYF
TRBV28	many	TRBJ1-1	TRBD1	TGTGCCAGCAGTTTACTCCGGGACAGGGGGAGGTCTGAAGCTTTCTTT	CASSLLRDRGRSEAFF
TRBV20-1	NA	TRBJ2-3	TRBD2	TGCAGTGCTAGAGATATCCTAGCGGGCGGGGGAACAGATACGCAGTATTTT	CSARDILAGGGTDTQYF
TRBV28	few	TRBJ1-2	NA	TGTGCCAGCAGTCCACGGGGCGGCTACACCTTC	CASSPRGGYTF
TRBV6-6	few	TRBJ2-7	TRBD2	TGTGCCAGCAGCAATTTAGCGGGAGGGCCCTACGAGCAGTACTTC	CASSNLAGGPYEQYF
TRBV18	NA	TRBJ2-7	TRBD1	TGTGCCAGCTCACCGATCGGGACAGGCTCCTCCTACGAGCAGTACTTC	CASSPIGTGSSYEQYF
TRBV6-6	NA	TRBJ2-7	NA	TGTGCCAGCAGTTATAAGCGTTCGGACTACGAGCAGTACTTC	CASSYKRSDYEQYF
TRBV7-9	NA	TRBJ2-5	NA	TGTGCCAGCAGCTCGAAGGGGGGCGGAGAGACCCAGTACTTC	CASSSKGGGETQYF
TRBV28	NA	TRBJ2-7	NA	TGTGCCAGCAGTTGGAAGCGGTACTACGAGCAGTACTTC	CASSWKRYYEQYF
TRBV4-1	NA	TRBJ1-6	TRBD1	TGCGCCAGCAGCCATGGACAGGGAGGCTCCTATAATTCACCCCTCCACTTT	CASSHGQGGSYNSPLHF
TRBV28	NA	TRBJ1-2	TRBD1	TGTGCCAGCAGGCCACAGGGGGCAAGGAACTATGGCTACACCTTC	CASRPQGARNYGYTF
TRBV14	once	TRBJ1-1	NA	TGTGCCAGCAGCCAAGGGGCCTTACACACTGAAGCTTTCTTT	CASSQGALHTEAFF
TRBV5-5	few	TRBJ2-1	NA	TGTGCCAGCAGGCCTGGACAGTCTCTTCGCAATGAGCAGTTCTTC	CASRPGQSLRNEQFF
TRBV7-3	NA	TRBJ1-5	NA	TGTGCCAGCAGCTTGACGAGCAATCAGCCCCAGCATTTT	CASSLTSNQPQHF
TRBV12-5	NA	TRBJ2-7	NA	TGTGCTAGTGGTTTGGCCAGGGTCGAGCAGTACTTC	CASGLARVEQYF
TRBV6-5	NA	TRBJ1-3	NA	TGTGCCAGCAGTTACTCCGGGGGAAACACCATATATTTT	CASSYSGGNTIYF
TRBV29-1	many	TRBJ1-1	TRBD1	TGCAGCGCTACAGGGGGCAACACTGAAGCTTTCTTT	CSATGGNTEAFF
TRBV4-2	NA	TRBJ2-4	NA	TGTGCCAGCAGCGACTCGAGGGTGCAGGCCAAAAACATTCAGTACTTC	CASSDSRVQAKNIQYF
TRBV28	NA	TRBJ1-1	NA	TGTGCCAGCAGTTTGCCCGCCTGGCAGATGAACACTGAAGCTTTCTTT	CASSLPAWQMNTEAFF
TRBV12-3/TRBV12-4	many	TRBJ1-1	NA	TGTGCCAGCAAAACCCTCAGGTACACTGAAGCTTTCTTT	CASKTLRYTEAFF
TRBV4-3	NA	TRBJ2-1	NA	TGCGCCAGCAGCCAAACCACCGGGGGGCAGATCAATGAGCAGTTCTTC	CASSQTTGGQINEQFF
TRBV27	NA	TRBJ1-2	NA	TGTGCCAGCAGTCCCCGGACAGCCCACAACTATGGCTACACCTTC	CASSPRTAHNYGYTF
TRBV28	NA	TRBJ2-5	NA	TGTGCCAGCAGTCGGTTTTATTTAGGAGAGACCCAGTACTTC	CASSRFYLGETQYF
TRBV5-1	few	TRBJ2-5	TRBD1	TGCGCCAGCAGCGGGACAGGGGTGGAGACCCAGTACTTC	CASSGTGVETQYF